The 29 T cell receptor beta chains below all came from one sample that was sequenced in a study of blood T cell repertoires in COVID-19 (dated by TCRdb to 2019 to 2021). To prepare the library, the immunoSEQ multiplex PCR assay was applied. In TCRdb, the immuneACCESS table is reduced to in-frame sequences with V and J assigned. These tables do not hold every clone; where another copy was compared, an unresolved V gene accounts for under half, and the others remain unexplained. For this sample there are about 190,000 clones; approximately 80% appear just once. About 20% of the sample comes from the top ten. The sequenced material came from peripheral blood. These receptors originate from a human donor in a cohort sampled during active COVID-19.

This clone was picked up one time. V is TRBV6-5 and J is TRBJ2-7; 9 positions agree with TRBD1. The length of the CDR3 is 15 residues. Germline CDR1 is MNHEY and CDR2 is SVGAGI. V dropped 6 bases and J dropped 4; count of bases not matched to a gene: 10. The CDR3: CASSREQGAPYEQYF. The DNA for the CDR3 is TGTGCCAGCAGCCGAGAACAGGGGGCCCCTTACGAGCAGTACTTC.

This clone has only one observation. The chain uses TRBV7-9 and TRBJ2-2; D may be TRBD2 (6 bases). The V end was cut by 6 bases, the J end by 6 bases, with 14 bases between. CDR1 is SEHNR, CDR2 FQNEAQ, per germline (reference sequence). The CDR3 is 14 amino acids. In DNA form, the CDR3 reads TGTGCCAGCAGTGTTTCCGGGGGATCCGGGGAGCTGTTTTTT. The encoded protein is CASSVSGGSGELFF.

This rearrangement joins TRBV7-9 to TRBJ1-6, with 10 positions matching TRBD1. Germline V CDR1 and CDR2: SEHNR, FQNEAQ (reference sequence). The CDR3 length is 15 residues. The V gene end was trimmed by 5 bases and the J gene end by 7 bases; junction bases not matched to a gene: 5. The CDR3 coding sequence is TGTGCCAGCAGCCTCGGGGACAGGGGAAATTCACCCCTCCACTTT. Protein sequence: CASSLGDRGNSPLHF.

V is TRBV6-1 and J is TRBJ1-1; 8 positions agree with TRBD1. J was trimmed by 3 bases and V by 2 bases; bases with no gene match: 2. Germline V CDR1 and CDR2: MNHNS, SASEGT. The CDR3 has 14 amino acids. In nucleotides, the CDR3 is TGTGCCAGCAGTGAACAGGGGGCTTACACTGAAGCTTTCTTT. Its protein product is CASSEQGAYTEAFF.

The DNA of the CDR3 is TGTGCCAGCAGGGGAGAGTACAATCAGCCCCAGCATTTT. Protein sequence: CASRGEYNQPQHF. The J gene is TRBJ1-5, the V gene TRBV27; D remains unclear. Deletions cut 6 bases from V and 3 bases from J, with 9 bases between. The CDR3 totals 13 residues. The germline gives CDR1 MNHEY, CDR2 SMNVEV (reference sequence).

The CDR3 coding sequence is TGTGCCAGCAGCTTAGGGTCAGGGATTAATGAAAAACTGTTTTTT. Protein sequence: CASSLGSGINEKLFF. The chain uses TRBV7-9 and TRBJ1-4, with D possibly TRBD1 on 5 matching bases. The germline gives CDR1 SEHNR, CDR2 FQNEAQ (reference sequence). CDR3 length: 15 residues. V was pared by 1 base and J by 4 bases, with 10 bases between. Full variable domain (missing parts from reference TRBV7-9 and TRBJ1-4): DTGVSQNPRHKITKRGQNVTFRCDPISEHNRLYWYRQTLGQGPEFLTYFQNEAQLEKSRLLSDRFSAERPKGSFSTLEIQRTEQGDSAMYLCASSLGSGINEKLFFGSGTQLSVL.

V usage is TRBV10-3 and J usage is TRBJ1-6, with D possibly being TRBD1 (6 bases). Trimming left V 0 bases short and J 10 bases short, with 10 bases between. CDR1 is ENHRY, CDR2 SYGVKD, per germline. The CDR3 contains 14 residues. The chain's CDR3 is CAISESVRGSPLHF. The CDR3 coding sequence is TGTGCCATCAGTGAGTCGGTCAGGGGATCACCCCTCCACTTT.

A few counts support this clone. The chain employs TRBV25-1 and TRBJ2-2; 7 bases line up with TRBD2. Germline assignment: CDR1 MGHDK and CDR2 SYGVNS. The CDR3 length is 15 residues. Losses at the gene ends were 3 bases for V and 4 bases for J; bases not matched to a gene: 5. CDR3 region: CASSDSGEATGELFF. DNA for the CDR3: TGTGCCAGCAGTGACAGCGGGGAGGCCACCGGGGAGCTGTTTTTT.

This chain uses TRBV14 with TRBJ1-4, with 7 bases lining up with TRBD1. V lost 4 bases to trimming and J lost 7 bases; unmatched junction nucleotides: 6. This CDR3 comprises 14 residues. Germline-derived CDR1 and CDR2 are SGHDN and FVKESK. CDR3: CASSRSGTVEKLFF. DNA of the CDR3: TGTGCCAGCAGCCGGTCCGGGACAGTTGAAAAACTGTTTTTT.

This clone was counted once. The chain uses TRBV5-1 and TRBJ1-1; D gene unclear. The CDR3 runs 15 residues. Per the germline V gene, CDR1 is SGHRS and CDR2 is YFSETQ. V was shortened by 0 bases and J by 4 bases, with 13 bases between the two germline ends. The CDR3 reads CASSLDAGASTEAFF. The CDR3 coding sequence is TGCGCCAGCAGCTTGGATGCGGGTGCGAGCACTGAAGCTTTCTTT.

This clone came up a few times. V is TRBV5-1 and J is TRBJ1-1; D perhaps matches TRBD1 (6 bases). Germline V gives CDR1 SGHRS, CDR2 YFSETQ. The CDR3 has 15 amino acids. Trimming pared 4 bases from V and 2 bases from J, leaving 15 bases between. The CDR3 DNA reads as TGCGCCAGCAGCCCCAGGGAAGGGGGAAACACTGAAGCTTTCTTT. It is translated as CASSPREGGNTEAFF.

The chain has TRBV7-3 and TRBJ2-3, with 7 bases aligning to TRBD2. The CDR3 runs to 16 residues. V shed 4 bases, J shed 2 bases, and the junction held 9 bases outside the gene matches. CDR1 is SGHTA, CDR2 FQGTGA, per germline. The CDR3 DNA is TGTGCCAGCAGCTCCCCAAGCGGGGAGACCACAGATACGCAGTATTTT. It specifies CASSSPSGETTDTQYF.

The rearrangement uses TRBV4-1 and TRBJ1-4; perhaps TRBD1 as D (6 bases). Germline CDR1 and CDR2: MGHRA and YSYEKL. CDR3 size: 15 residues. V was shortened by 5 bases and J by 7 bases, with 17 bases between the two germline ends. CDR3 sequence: CASSTQGVLGEKLFF. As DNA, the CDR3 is TGCGCCAGCAGCACACAGGGCGTCCTAGGTGAAAAACTGTTTTTT.

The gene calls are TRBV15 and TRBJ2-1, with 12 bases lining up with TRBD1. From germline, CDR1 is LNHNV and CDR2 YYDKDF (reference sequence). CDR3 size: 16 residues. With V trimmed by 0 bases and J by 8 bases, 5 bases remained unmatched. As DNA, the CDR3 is TGTGCCACCAGCAGAGATAAGGGACAGGGGGCCTATGAGCAGTTCTTC. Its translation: CATSRDKGQGAYEQFF.

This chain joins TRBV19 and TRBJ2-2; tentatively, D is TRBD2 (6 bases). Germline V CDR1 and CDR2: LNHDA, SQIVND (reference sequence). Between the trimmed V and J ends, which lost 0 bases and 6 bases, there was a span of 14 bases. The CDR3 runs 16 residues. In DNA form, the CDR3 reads TGTGCCAGTAGTATAGAGGGCTGGAGGGTCTCCGGGGAGCTGTTTTTT. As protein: CASSIEGWRVSGELFF.

CDR3: CASSQEPHRGSYTF. CDR3 in DNA: TGTGCCAGCAGCCAAGAGCCCCACAGGGGTAGTTACACCTTC. The J gene is TRBJ1-2, the V gene TRBV4-2, with 7 bases fitting TRBD1. The length of the CDR3 is 14 residues. Germline CDR1 reads LGHNA; CDR2 reads YNFKEQ. The V and J ends lost 0 bases and 11 bases, in that order; junction bases with no gene match: 9.

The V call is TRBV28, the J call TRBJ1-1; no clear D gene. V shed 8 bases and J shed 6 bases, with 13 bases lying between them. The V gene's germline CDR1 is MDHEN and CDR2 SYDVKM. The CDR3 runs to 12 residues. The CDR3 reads CASANPRAEAFF. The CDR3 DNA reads TGTGCCAGCGCGAACCCCCGGGCTGAAGCTTTCTTT.

Here the CDR3 reads CASSLDLANTEAFF. CDR3 DNA sequence: TGTGCCAGCAGCTTGGACCTAGCGAACACTGAAGCTTTCTTT. This chain connects TRBV5-4 to TRBJ1-1; no reliable D call. Germline loops: CDR1 SGHNT, CDR2 YYREEE (reference sequence). V was cut by 0 bases and J by 1 base, with 7 bases left in between. This CDR3 has 14 residues.

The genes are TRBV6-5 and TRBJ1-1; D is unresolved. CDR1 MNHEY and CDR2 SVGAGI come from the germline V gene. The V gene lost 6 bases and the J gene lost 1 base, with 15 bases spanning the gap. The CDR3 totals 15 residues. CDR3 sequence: CASSVGKNGNTEAFF. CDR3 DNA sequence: TGTGCCAGCAGCGTCGGTAAAAACGGGAACACTGAAGCTTTCTTT.

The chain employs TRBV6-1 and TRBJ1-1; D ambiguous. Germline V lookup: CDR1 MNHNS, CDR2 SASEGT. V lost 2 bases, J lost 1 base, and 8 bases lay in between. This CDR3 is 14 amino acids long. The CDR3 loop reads CASSEYGGNTEAFF. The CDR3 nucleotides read TGTGCCAGCAGTGAATATGGCGGGAACACTGAAGCTTTCTTT.

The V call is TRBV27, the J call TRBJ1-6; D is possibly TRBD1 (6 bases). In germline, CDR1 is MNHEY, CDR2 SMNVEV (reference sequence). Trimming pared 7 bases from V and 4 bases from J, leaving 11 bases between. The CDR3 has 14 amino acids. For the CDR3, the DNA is TGTGCCAGCACCCGACAGGTTTATAATTCACCCCTCCACTTT. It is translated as CASTRQVYNSPLHF.

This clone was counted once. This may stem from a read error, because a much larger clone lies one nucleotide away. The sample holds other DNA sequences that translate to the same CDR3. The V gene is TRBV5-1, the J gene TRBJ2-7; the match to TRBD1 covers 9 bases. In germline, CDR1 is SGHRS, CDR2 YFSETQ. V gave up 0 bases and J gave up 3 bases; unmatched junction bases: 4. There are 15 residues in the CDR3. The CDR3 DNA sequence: TGCGCCAGCAGCTTGGGAGGGACAGGGAGCTACGAGCAGTACTTC. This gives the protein CASSLGGTGSYEQYF. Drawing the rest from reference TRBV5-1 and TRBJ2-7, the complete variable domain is KAGVTQTPRYLIKTRGQQVTLSCSPISGHRSVSWYQQTPGQGLQFLFEYFSETQRNKGNFPGRFSGRQFSNSRSEMNVSTLELGDSALYLCASSLGGTGSYEQYFGPGTRLTVT.

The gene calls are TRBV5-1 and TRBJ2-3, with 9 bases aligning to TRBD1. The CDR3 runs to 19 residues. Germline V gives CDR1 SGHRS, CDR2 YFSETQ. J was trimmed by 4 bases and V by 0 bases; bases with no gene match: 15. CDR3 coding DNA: TGCGCCAGCAGCTTGGGGTTGTTGGCCTGGGACAGGGACCCAGATACGCAGTATTTT. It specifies CASSLGLLAWDRDPDTQYF.

CDR3 DNA sequence: TGTGCCAGCAGTTTATACACGGGAGGGAACACCGGGGAGCTGTTTTTT. This gives the protein CASSLYTGGNTGELFF. The chain employs TRBV28 and TRBJ2-2; 7 bases are shared with TRBD2. V lost 1 base, J lost 1 base, and 3 bases stayed unmatched. The CDR3 consists of 16 residues. Germline-derived CDR1 and CDR2 are MDHEN and SYDVKM.

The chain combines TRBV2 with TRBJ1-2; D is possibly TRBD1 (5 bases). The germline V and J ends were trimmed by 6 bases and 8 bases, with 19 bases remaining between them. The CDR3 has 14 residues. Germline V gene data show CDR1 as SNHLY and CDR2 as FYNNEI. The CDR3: CASRPMGQRSGYTF. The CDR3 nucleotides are TGTGCCAGCAGGCCGATGGGGCAGCGAAGCGGCTACACCTTC.

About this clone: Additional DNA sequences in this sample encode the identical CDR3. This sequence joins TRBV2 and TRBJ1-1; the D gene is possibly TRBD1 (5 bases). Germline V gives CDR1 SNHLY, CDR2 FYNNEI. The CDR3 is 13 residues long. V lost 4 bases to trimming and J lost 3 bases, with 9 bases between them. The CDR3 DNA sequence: TGTGCCAGCAGTGCCAGGGAGGACACTGAAGCTTTCTTT. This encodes CASSAREDTEAFF.

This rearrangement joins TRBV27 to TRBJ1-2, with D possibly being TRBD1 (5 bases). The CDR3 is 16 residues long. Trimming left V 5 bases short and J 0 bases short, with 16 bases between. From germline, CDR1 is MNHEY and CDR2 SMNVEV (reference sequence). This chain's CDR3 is CASSPGGWTANYGYTF. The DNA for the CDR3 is TGTGCCAGCAGTCCCGGGGGGTGGACGGCTAACTATGGCTACACCTTC.

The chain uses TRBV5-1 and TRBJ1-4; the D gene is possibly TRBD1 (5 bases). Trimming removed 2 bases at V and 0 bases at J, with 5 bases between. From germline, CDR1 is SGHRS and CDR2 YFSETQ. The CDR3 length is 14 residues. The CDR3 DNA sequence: TGCGCCAGCAGCTTACAGGCAACTAATGAAAAACTGTTTTTT. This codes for CASSLQATNEKLFF. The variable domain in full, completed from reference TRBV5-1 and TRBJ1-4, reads KAGVTQTPRYLIKTRGQQVTLSCSPISGHRSVSWYQQTPGQGLQFLFEYFSETQRNKGNFPGRFSGRQFSNSRSEMNVSTLELGDSALYLCASSLQATNEKLFFGSGTQLSVL.

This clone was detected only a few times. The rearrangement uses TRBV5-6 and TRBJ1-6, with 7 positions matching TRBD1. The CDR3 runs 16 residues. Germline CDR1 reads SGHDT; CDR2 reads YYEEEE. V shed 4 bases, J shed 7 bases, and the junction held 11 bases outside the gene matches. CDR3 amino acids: CASSPGTAYGNSPLHF. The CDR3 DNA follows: TGTGCCAGCAGCCCAGGGACAGCCTACGGAAATTCACCCCTCCACTTT.